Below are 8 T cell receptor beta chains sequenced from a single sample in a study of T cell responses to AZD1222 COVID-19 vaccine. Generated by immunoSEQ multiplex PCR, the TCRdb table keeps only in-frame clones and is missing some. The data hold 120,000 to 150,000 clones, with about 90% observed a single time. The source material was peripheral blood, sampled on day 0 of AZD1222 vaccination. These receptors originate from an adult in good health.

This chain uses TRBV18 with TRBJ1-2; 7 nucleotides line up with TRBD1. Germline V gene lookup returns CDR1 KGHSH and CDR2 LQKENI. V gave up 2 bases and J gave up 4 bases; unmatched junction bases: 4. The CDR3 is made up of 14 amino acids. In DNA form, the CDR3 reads TGTGCCAGCTCACCATCAGACAGGGCCTATGGCTACACCTTC. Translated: CASSPSDRAYGYTF.

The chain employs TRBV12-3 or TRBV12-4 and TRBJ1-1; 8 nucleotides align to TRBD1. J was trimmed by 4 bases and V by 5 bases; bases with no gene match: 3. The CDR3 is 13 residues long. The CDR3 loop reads CASSGQGATEAFF. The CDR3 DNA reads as TGTGCCAGCAGTGGCCAGGGGGCCACTGAAGCTTTCTTT.

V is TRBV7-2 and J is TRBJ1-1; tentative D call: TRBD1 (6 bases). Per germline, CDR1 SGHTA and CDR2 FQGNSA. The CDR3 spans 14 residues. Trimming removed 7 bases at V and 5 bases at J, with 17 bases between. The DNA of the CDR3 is TGTGCCAGCATTCTCAGCCGGGGGCGGACTGAAGCTTTCTTT. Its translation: CASILSRGRTEAFF.

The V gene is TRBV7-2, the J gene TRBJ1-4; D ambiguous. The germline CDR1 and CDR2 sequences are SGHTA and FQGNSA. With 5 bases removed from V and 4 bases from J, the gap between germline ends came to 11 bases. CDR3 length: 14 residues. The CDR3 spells CASSLGRINEKLFF. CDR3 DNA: TGTGCCAGCAGCCTAGGACGGATTAATGAAAAACTGTTTTTT.

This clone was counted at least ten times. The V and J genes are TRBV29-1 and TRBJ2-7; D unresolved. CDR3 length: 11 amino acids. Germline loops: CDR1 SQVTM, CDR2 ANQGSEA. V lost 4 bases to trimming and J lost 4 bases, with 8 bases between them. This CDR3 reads CSVGNGYEQYF. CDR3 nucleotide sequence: TGCAGCGTTGGGAACGGTTACGAGCAGTACTTC.

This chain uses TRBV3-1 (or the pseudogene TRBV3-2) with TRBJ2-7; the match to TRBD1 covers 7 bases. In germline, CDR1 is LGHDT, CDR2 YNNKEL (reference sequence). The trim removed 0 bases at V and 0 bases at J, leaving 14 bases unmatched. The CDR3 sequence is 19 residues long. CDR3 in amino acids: CASSQDWDSPDSSSYEQYF. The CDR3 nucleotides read TGTGCCAGCAGCCAAGACTGGGACAGCCCGGACTCGAGCTCCTACGAGCAGTACTTC.

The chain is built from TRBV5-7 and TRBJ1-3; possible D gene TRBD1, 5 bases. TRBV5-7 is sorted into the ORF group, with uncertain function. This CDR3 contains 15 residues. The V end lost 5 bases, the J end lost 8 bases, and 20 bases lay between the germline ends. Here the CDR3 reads CASSFPGPRGHTIYF. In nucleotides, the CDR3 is TGTGCCAGCAGTTTCCCGGGACCCCGTGGCCACACCATATATTTT.

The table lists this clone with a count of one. CDR3 in amino acids: CASSDRQGVNEKLFF. In DNA form, the CDR3 reads TGTGCCAGCAGTGATAGACAGGGAGTTAATGAAAAACTGTTTTTT. The chain carries TRBV25-1 and TRBJ1-4; 7 bases agree with TRBD1. V lost 3 bases to trimming and J lost 4 bases; unmatched junction nucleotides: 5. The CDR3 contains 15 residues. The V gene's germline CDR1 is MGHDK and CDR2 SYGVNS. The variable domain in full, completed from reference TRBV25-1 and TRBJ1-4, reads EADIYQTPRYLVIGTGKKITLECSQTMGHDKMYWYQQDPGMELHLIHYSYGVNSTEKGDLSSESTVSRIRTEHFPLTLESARPSHTSQYLCASSDRQGVNEKLFFGSGTQLSVL.